This T cell receptor beta chain was sequenced in a study of blood T cell repertoires in COVID-19. On the study more broadly: Samples taken during acute and convalescent COVID-19 were collected in the United States, Italy and Spain. Nucleic acid was either cDNA or gDNA, and it came from T cells, B-cell-depleted T cells, or PBMCs.

As processed by the authors: Using reference gene primer amplification, nucleated cell counts were estimated. The assay was immunoSEQ multiplex PCR, and TCRdb's table has in-frame clones only and misses some. That table furnishes V, J and clone size, whereas the DNA furnished D and trimming. The repertoire consists of tens of thousands of clones, with 84% occurring once and the leading ten covering 3.5% to 4%. Trimming stripped 0 bases from V and 4 bases from J, with 10 bases between. The germline CDR1 and CDR2 sequences are KGHSH and LQKENI. CDR3 length equals 15 residues. The receptor was isolated from a man aged 50 to 59 with acute or convalescent COVID-19. The rearrangement joins TRBV18 to TRBJ2-1; the D gene is possibly TRBD2 (5 bases). Sample: peripheral blood. DNA for the CDR3: TGTGCCAGCTCACCACCGTCTAGCCCATACAATGAGCAGTTCTTC. Its translation: CASSPPSSPYNEQFF. The full variable domain, with the rest looked up from reference TRBV18 and TRBJ2-1, is NAGVMQNPRHLVRRRGQEARLRCSPMKGHSHVYWYRQLPEEGLKFMVYLQKENIIDESGMPKERFSAEFPKEGPSILRIQQVVRGDSAAYFCASSPPSSPYNEQFFGPGTRLTVL.